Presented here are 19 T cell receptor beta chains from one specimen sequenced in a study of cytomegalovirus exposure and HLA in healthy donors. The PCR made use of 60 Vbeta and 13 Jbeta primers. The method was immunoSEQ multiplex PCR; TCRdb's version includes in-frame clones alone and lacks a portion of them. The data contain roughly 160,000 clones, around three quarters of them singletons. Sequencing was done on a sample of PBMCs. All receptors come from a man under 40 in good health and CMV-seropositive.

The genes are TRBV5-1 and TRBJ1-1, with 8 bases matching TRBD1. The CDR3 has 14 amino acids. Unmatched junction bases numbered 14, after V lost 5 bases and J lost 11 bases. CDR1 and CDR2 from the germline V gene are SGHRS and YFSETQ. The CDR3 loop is CASRLRAGGDHAFF. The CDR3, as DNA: TGCGCCAGCAGATTGAGGGCAGGGGGCGATCACGCTTTCTTT. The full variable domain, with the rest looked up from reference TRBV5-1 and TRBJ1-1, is KAGVTQTPRYLIKTRGQQVTLSCSPISGHRSVSWYQQTPGQGLQFLFEYFSETQRNKGNFPGRFSGRQFSNSRSEMNVSTLELGDSALYLCASRLRAGGDHAFFGQGTRLTVV.

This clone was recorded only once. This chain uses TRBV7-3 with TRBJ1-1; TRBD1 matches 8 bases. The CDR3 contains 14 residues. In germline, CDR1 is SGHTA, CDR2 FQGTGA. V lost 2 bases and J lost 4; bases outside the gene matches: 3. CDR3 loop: CASSLGQGATEAFF. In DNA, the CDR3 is TGTGCCAGCAGCTTAGGTCAGGGGGCCACTGAAGCTTTCTTT.

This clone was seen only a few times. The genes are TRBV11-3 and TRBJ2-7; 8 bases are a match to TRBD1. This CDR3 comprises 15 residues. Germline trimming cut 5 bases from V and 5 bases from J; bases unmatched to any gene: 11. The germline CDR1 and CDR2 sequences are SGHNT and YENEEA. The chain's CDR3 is CASSPGQGRSHEQYF. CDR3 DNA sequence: TGTGCCAGCAGCCCCGGACAGGGAAGAAGCCACGAGCAGTACTTC.

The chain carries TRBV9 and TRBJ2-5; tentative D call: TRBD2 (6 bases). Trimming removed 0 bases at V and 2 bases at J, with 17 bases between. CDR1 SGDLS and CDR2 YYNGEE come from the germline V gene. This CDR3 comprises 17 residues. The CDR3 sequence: CASSVVGGAGTQETQYF. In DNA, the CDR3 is TGTGCCAGCAGCGTAGTTGGAGGCGCGGGAACACAAGAGACCCAGTACTTC.

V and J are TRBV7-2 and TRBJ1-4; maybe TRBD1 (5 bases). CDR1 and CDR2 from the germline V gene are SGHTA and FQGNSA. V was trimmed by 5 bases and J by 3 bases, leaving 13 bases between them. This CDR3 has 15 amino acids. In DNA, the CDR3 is TGTGCCAGCAGCGCCCAATCGGGGGCTAATGAAAAACTGTTTTTT. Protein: CASSAQSGANEKLFF.

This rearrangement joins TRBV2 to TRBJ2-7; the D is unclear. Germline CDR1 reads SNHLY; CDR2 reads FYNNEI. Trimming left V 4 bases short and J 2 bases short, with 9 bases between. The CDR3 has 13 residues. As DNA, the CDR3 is TGTGCCAGCAGTGTTCAGAATACCTACGAGCAGTACTTC. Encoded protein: CASSVQNTYEQYF.

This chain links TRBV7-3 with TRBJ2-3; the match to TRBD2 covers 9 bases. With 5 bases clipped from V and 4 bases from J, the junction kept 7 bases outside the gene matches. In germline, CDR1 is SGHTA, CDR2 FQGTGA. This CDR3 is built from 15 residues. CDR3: CASSPGTSRPDTQYF. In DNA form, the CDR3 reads TGTGCCAGCAGCCCCGGGACTAGCCGCCCAGATACGCAGTATTTT.

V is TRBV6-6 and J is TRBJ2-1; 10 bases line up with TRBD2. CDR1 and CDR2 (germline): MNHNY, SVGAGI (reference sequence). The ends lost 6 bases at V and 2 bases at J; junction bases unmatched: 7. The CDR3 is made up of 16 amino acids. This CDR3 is CASRGSGGKTYNEQFF. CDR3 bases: TGTGCCAGCAGGGGTAGCGGGGGGAAAACCTACAATGAGCAGTTCTTC.

The CDR3 DNA follows: TGTGCCAGTATTGACAGGGGCCAAGAGACCCAGTACTTC. It yields the protein CASIDRGQETQYF. The chain carries TRBV19 and TRBJ2-5; 8 bases align to TRBD1. The CDR3 length is 13 residues. The trim removed 7 bases at V and 1 base at J, leaving 2 bases unmatched. Germline CDR1 LNHDA, CDR2 SQIVND (reference sequence). Based on the CDR3 plus reference TRBV19 and TRBJ2-5, the full variable domain is DGGITQSPKYLFRKEGQNVTLSCEQNLNHDAMYWYRQDPGQGLRLIYYSQIVNDFQKGDIAEGYSVSREKKESFPLTVTSAQKNPTAFYLCASIDRGQETQYFGPGTRLLVL.

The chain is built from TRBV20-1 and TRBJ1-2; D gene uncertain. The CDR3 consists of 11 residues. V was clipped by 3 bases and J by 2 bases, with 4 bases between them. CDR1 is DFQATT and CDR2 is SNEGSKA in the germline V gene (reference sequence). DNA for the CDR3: TGCAGTGCTAGGGCAAACTATGGCTACACCTTC. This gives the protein CSARANYGYTF.

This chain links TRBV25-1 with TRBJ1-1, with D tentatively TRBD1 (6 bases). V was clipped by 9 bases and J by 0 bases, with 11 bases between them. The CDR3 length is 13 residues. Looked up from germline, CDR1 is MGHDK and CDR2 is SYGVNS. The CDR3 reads CASKDSMNTEAFF. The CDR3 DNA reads TGTGCCAGTAAGGACAGTATGAACACTGAAGCTTTCTTT.

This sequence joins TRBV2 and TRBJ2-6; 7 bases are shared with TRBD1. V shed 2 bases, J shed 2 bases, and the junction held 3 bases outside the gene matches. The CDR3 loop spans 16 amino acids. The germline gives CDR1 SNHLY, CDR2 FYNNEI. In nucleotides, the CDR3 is TGTGCCAGCAGTGAAAGGCAGGGGGCTGGGGCCAACGTCCTGACTTTC. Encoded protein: CASSERQGAGANVLTF.

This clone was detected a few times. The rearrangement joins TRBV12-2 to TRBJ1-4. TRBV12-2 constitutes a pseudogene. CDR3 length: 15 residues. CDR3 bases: TGTGCAAGTCGCTTAGGGAGGGGAACTAATGAAAAACTGTTTTTT. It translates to CASRLGRGTNEKLFF.

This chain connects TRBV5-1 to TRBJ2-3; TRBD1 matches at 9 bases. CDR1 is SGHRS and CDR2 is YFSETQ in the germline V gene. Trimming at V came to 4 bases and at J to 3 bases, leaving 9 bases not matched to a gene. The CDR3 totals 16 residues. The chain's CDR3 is CASSIAGTGMTDTQYF. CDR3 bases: TGCGCCAGCAGCATAGCCGGGACAGGGATGACAGATACGCAGTATTTT.

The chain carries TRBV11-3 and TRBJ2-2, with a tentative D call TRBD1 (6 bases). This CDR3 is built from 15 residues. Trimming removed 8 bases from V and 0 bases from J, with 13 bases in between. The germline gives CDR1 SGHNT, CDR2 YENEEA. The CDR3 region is CASGSGTPNTGELFF. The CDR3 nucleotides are TGTGCCAGCGGCTCTGGGACACCGAACACCGGGGAGCTGTTTTTT.

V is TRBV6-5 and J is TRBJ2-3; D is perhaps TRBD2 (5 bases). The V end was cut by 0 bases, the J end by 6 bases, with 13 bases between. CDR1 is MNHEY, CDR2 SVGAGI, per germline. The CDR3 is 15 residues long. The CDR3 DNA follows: TGTGCCAGCAGTTACTCGGTCGGGGTAAGGGATACGCAGTATTTT. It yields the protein CASSYSVGVRDTQYF.

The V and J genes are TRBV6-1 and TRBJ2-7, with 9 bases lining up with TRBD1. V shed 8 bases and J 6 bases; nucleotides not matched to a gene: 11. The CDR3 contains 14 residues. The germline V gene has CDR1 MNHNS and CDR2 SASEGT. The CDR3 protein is CASWRGQGGVEQYF. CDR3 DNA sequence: TGTGCCAGCTGGAGGGGACAGGGTGGGGTCGAGCAGTACTTC.

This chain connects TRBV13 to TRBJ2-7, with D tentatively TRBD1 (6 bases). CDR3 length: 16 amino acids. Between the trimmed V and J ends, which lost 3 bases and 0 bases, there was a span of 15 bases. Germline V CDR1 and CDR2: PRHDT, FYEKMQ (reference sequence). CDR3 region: CASSLIGTRNSYEQYF. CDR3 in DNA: TGTGCCAGCAGCTTGATTGGGACAAGAAACTCCTACGAGCAGTACTTC.

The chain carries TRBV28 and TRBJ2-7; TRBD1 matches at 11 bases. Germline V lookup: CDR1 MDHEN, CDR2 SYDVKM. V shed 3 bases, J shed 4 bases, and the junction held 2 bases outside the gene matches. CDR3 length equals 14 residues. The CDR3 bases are TGTGCCAGCAGTTTTGGGACAGGGGGGTACGAGCAGTACTTC. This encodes CASSFGTGGYEQYF.